The TCR beta chain under discussion was sequenced for a study of T cell responses to AZD1222 COVID-19 vaccine. Study-level findings and limits: Repertoires were collected only later (after the peak T cell response had occurred). Most donors were white British and more were female, and clonal diversity was possibly underestimated.

This clone was detected only a few times. The antigen is undetermined. Clones were sequenced by immunoSEQ multiplex PCR, and TCRdb holds only the in-frame ones, with some missing. The table shows 250,000 to 300,000 clones, with approximately 94% occurring only once. From germline, CDR1 is SGHTA and CDR2 FQGNSA. Between the trimmed V and J ends, which lost 5 bases and 7 bases, there was a span of 12 bases. The CDR3 covers 14 residues. This TCR derives from an adult who received the AZD1222 COVID-19 vaccine. V gene TRBV7-2 combines with J gene TRBJ1-6; TRBD1 might be the D (5 bases). Here the sequenced sample was peripheral blood, taken 28 days after the second AZD1222 dose. The CDR3 DNA is TGTGCCAGCAGCCTCAGAGGGGACAATTCACCCCTCCACTTT. Encoded protein: CASSLRGDNSPLHF.